By share, the clone carrying this T cell receptor (beta chain) counts as medium-sized. The target antigen is unknown. The donors were members of the roughly 120-subject validation cohort (separate from the roughly 700-subject first cohort). These data are taken from a study of cytomegalovirus exposure and HLA in healthy donors. Study-level points and caveats: According to the study, roughly 180 TCR beta chains were cytomegalovirus-associated.

Germline CDR1 reads SQVTM; CDR2 reads ANQGSEA. CDR3 size: 14 residues. Unmatched junction bases numbered 1, after V lost 5 bases and J lost 3 bases. Method: immunoSEQ multiplex PCR; TCRdb's copy keeps in-frame clones and lacks some. The sample holds more than 45,000 clones; just under 95% are singletons and the top ten take approximately 2.1%. V is TRBV29-1 and J is TRBJ2-2; the match to TRBD2 covers 12 bases. Sequenced: PBMCs. The sequence was obtained from a man between 18 and 35 years old in good health and CMV-seronegative. The CDR3 region has the DNA TGCAGCGTTAGACTAGCGGGAGACACCGGGGAGCTGTTTTTT. This sequence encodes CSVRLAGDTGELFF.